One and the same sample provided the 23 T cell receptor beta chains below, sequenced in a study of cytomegalovirus exposure and HLA in healthy donors (dated by TCRdb to the late 2010s). Libraries came from the immunoSEQ multiplex PCR assay. A mixture of 60 forward primers for TCR Vbeta segments and 13 reverse primers for TCR Jbeta segments was used in the multiplex PCR. TCRdb mirrors the immuneACCESS table, restricted to in-frame sequences. Some clones are absent from its copies; in checked studies, under half trace to an unresolved V gene, and the reason for the others is unknown. Counted in this sample were about 130,000 clones; around three quarters of them appeared once. The ten top clones hold about 2% of the sample. Sequenced sample: PBMCs. These receptor sequences come from a woman aged 60-70 years in good health and CMV-seropositive.

V and J are TRBV6-1 and TRBJ2-7, with 7 positions matching TRBD2. CDR1 is MNHNS and CDR2 is SASEGT in the germline V gene. The CDR3 sequence is 12 residues long. J gave up 4 bases and V 6 bases, and 3 bases lay outside the gene matches. The CDR3 DNA is TGTGCCAGCAGCCGCGGGAGTTACGAGCAGTACTTC. Translation: CASSRGSYEQYF.

The J gene is TRBJ2-7, the V gene TRBV5-6; D is uncertain. V lost 2 bases and J 6 bases, leaving 15 bases between the germline ends. The CDR3 runs 14 residues. Germline CDR1 SGHDT, CDR2 YYEEEE. CDR3 protein: CASSFTAVPSEQYF. For the CDR3, the DNA is TGTGCCAGCAGCTTTACCGCGGTTCCGAGCGAGCAGTACTTC.

The chain has TRBV5-6 and TRBJ2-3, with a possible D match to TRBD2 (5 bases). Germline V CDR1 and CDR2: SGHDT, YYEEEE. V shed 4 bases and J shed 10 bases, with 19 bases lying between them. The CDR3 is 14 amino acids. The CDR3 DNA follows: TGTGCCAGCAGCCCCCTACGTGTGGAGGCGCCGCAGTATTTT. Amino acid sequence: CASSPLRVEAPQYF.

This clone was counted a single time. An end of the junction does not agree with germline; a read error may underlie this. The rearrangement links TRBV27 to TRBJ1-2; D remains unclear. The CDR3 spans 13 residues. Germline V gives CDR1 MNHEY, CDR2 SMNVEV (reference sequence). This chain's CDR3 is CASSAQTNYSYTF. The CDR3 coding sequence is TGTGCCAGCAGCGCGCAGACTAACTATAGCTACACCTTC.

This clone turned up a few times. The V and J genes are TRBV6-1 and TRBJ1-1; D perhaps matches TRBD1 (6 bases). CDR3 length equals 14 residues. Looked up from germline, CDR1 is MNHNS and CDR2 is SASEGT. V lost 2 bases, J lost 0 bases, and 7 bases lay in between. For the CDR3, the DNA is TGTGCCAGCAGTGAAAGGGACATGAACACTGAAGCTTTCTTT. Protein product: CASSERDMNTEAFF.

The chain uses TRBV7-9 and TRBJ2-3, with 7 bases lining up with TRBD2. Germline V gene lookup returns CDR1 SEHNR and CDR2 FQNEAQ (reference sequence). V lost 2 bases to trimming and J lost 0 bases; unmatched junction nucleotides: 5. The CDR3 length is 16 residues. Here the CDR3 DNA reads TGTGCCAGCAGCTTAATGCCGGGAGGAAGCACAGATACGCAGTATTTT. It is translated as CASSLMPGGSTDTQYF.

This clone was seen just once. The chain has TRBV5-8 and TRBJ1-4; D gene uncertain. The CDR3 is made up of 15 amino acids. Trimming cost V 3 bases and J 8 bases, with 17 bases left between them. The germline gives CDR1 SGHTS, CDR2 YDEGEE. The CDR3 loop is CASSSSRPVGEKLFF. The CDR3 nucleotides are TGTGCCAGCAGCTCCTCGCGGCCGGTCGGAGAAAAACTGTTTTTT.

The V and J genes are TRBV5-6 and TRBJ2-7, with TRBD2 matching over 12 bases. Germline assignment: CDR1 SGHDT and CDR2 YYEEEE. The V gene end was trimmed by 7 bases and the J gene end by 7 bases; junction bases not matched to a gene: 9. This CDR3 is built from 14 residues. The CDR3 DNA reads as TGTGCCAGCGGACTAGCGGGGTCCTCAGGTGAGCAGTACTTC. Protein sequence: CASGLAGSSGEQYF.

The V gene is TRBV28, the J gene TRBJ1-5, with D maybe TRBD1 (6 bases). This CDR3 comprises 16 residues. Trimming took off 3 bases at V and 1 base at J, with 13 bases between the two ends. CDR1 and CDR2 from the germline V gene are MDHEN and SYDVKM. CDR3 loop: CASSFMQGNSNQPQHF. CDR3 in DNA: TGTGCCAGCAGTTTTATGCAGGGGAACAGCAATCAGCCCCAGCATTTT.

This clone was detected a few times. This chain links TRBV6-1 with TRBJ1-1; D remains ambiguous. Germline lookup yields CDR1 MNHNS and CDR2 SASEGT. The CDR3 runs 12 residues. V lost 8 bases to trimming and J lost 4 bases, with 11 bases between them. The CDR3 DNA follows: TGTGCCAGCGAGAGGTGGAGCACTGAAGCTTTCTTT. Amino acid sequence: CASERWSTEAFF.

This clone was counted between two and nine times. The rearrangement joins TRBV5-5 to TRBJ1-3; possible D gene TRBD1, 6 bases. The CDR3 totals 15 residues. V lost 3 bases to trimming and J lost 2 bases, with 12 bases between them. Germline CDR1 SGHKS, CDR2 YYEKEE (reference sequence). Here the CDR3 DNA reads TGTGCCAGCAGCTGGGGACGACAGGCTGGAAACACCATATATTTT. Translating gives CASSWGRQAGNTIYF.

This clone ranks as medium-sized (0.01 to 0.1%). This chain joins TRBV28 and TRBJ1-5, with D possibly TRBD1 on 6 matching bases. CDR3 length: 14 residues. Per the germline V gene, CDR1 is MDHEN and CDR2 is SYDVKM. The V end lost 6 bases, the J end lost 4 bases, and 13 bases lay between the germline ends. In DNA form, the CDR3 reads TGTGCCAGCAGCACGGGGGGGGCGAATCAGCCCCAGCATTTT. It codes for CASSTGGANQPQHF.

This clone was observed a few times. The J gene is TRBJ1-4, the V gene TRBV9; D is uncertain. The germline V gene encodes CDR1 SGDLS and CDR2 YYNGEE. The ends were cut back, 0 bases at V and 3 bases at J, with 9 bases in the middle. This CDR3 is built from 15 residues. CDR3 protein: CASSVGPEANEKLFF. In DNA form, the CDR3 reads TGTGCCAGCAGCGTAGGGCCTGAGGCTAATGAAAAACTGTTTTTT.

The chain links TRBV15 to TRBJ2-5; 7 nucleotides line up with TRBD2. The V and J ends lost 3 bases and 5 bases, in that order; junction bases with no gene match: 15. The CDR3 runs to 17 residues. The germline V gene encodes CDR1 LNHNV and CDR2 YYDKDF (reference sequence). The CDR3 protein is CATSSVPGGTLGETQYF. CDR3 nucleotides: TGTGCCACCAGCAGTGTGCCGGGAGGTACACTAGGGGAGACCCAGTACTTC. Full variable domain (outside the CDR3, taken from reference TRBV15 and TRBJ2-5): DAMVIQNPRYQVTQFGKPVTLSCSQTLNHNVMYWYQQKSSQAPKLLFHYYDKDFNNEADTPDNFQSRRPNTSFCFLDIRSPGLGDTAMYLCATSSVPGGTLGETQYFGPGTRLLVL.

Comment on this clone: An end of the junction does not agree with germline; a read error may underlie this. The chain carries TRBV7-7 and TRBJ2-2; D unresolved. Germline values: CDR1 SSHAT, CDR2 FNYEAQ (reference sequence). The CDR3 spans 13 residues. CDR3: CASSSYRDGELFF. For the CDR3, the DNA is TGTGCTAGCAGCTCGTACAGAGACGGGGAGCTGTTTTTT.

This sequence joins TRBV5-1 and TRBJ2-5, with 8 bases identical to TRBD1. Germline CDR1 and CDR2: SGHRS and YFSETQ. The CDR3 consists of 13 residues. The V gene end was trimmed by 4 bases and the J gene end by 3 bases; junction bases not matched to a gene: 2. CDR3 sequence reads: CASSQDREETQYF. As DNA, the CDR3 is TGCGCCAGCAGCCAGGACAGGGAAGAGACCCAGTACTTC. The whole variable domain, remainder taken from reference TRBV5-1 and TRBJ2-5, is KAGVTQTPRYLIKTRGQQVTLSCSPISGHRSVSWYQQTPGQGLQFLFEYFSETQRNKGNFPGRFSGRQFSNSRSEMNVSTLELGDSALYLCASSQDREETQYFGPGTRLLVL.

The chain has TRBV10-3 and TRBJ2-1; 9 nucleotides agree with TRBD2. V was pared by 3 bases and J by 6 bases, with 9 bases of the junction left unmatched. The CDR3 is made up of 16 amino acids. Germline CDR1 and CDR2: ENHRY and SYGVKD. The CDR3, as DNA: TGTGCCATCAGTGATTACCCTAGCGGGAAGCTCAATGAGCAGTTCTTC. Encoded protein: CAISDYPSGKLNEQFF.

The chain has TRBV5-1 and TRBJ1-1, with TRBD1 matching over 9 bases. CDR1 and CDR2 from the germline V gene are SGHRS and YFSETQ. J was trimmed by 6 bases and V by 0 bases; bases with no gene match: 6. The CDR3 is made up of 15 amino acids. CDR3 sequence reads: CASSLGGQGGAEAFF. CDR3 in DNA: TGCGCCAGCAGCTTGGGGGGACAGGGCGGCGCTGAAGCTTTCTTT.

The CDR3 is CASSRTGDYGYTF. The CDR3 DNA follows: TGCGCCAGCAGCCGGACAGGGGACTATGGCTACACCTTC. The V gene is TRBV5-1, the J gene TRBJ1-2; 9 nucleotides match TRBD1. Germline V CDR1 and CDR2: SGHRS, YFSETQ. V lost 4 bases and J lost 3; bases outside the gene matches: 1. This CDR3 spans 13 amino acids.

The V call is TRBV10-3, the J call TRBJ2-2; possible D gene TRBD2, 6 bases. Trimming cost V 11 bases and J 5 bases, with 24 bases left between them. CDR3 length: 16 amino acids. Germline values: CDR1 ENHRY, CDR2 SYGVKD. In nucleotides, the CDR3 is TGTGCCTCCTCCCTTGGCTCGCAGGGAGGAACCGGGGAGCTGTTTTTT. Amino acid sequence: CASSLGSQGGTGELFF.

This chain connects TRBV5-4 to TRBJ2-3; 9 bases fit TRBD2. CDR1 and CDR2 (germline): SGHNT, YYREEE (reference sequence). With 0 bases clipped from V and 2 bases from J, the junction kept 1 base outside the gene matches. The length of the CDR3 is 15 residues. CDR3 region: CASSLAGLATDTQYF. CDR3 nucleotides: TGTGCCAGCAGCTTGGCGGGACTAGCCACAGATACGCAGTATTTT.

The rearrangement links TRBV2 to TRBJ2-1; 9 bases fit TRBD2. The CDR3 is 14 residues long. Per germline, CDR1 SNHLY and CDR2 FYNNEI. Trimming at V came to 11 bases and at J to 5 bases, leaving 10 bases not matched to a gene. The CDR3 sequence: CAGNSGSLNNEQFF. CDR3 nucleotides: TGTGCCGGTAATAGCGGGAGCCTAAACAATGAGCAGTTCTTC.

The J gene is TRBJ2-3, the V gene TRBV7-2, with a possible D match to TRBD1 (5 bases). The V gene's germline CDR1 is SGHTA and CDR2 FQGNSA. V was pared by 0 bases and J by 6 bases, with 16 bases between. The CDR3 totals 16 residues. This CDR3 is CASSLAQGHGLDTQYF. The CDR3 DNA is TGTGCCAGCAGCTTAGCGCAGGGCCACGGGCTGGATACGCAGTATTTT.